The present TCR beta chain was sequenced within a study of control samples from healthy donors and cancer patients. This CDR3 region has 15 residues. Germline CDR1 is MDHEN and CDR2 is SYDVKM. V lost 3 bases to trimming and J lost 1 base, with 12 bases between them. The method was immunoSEQ multiplex PCR; TCRdb's version includes in-frame clones alone and lacks a portion of them. The repertoire holds about 140,000 clones, with 70% to 90% as singletons. The clonotype was recovered from a woman aged 25 to 39 in good health. The rearrangement joins TRBV28 to TRBJ1-2, with D tentatively TRBD1 (5 bases). Sequencing input: blood. The CDR3 sequence is CASSFMTENNYGYTF. In DNA, the CDR3 is TGTGCCAGCAGTTTCATGACAGAGAATAACTATGGCTACACCTTC.